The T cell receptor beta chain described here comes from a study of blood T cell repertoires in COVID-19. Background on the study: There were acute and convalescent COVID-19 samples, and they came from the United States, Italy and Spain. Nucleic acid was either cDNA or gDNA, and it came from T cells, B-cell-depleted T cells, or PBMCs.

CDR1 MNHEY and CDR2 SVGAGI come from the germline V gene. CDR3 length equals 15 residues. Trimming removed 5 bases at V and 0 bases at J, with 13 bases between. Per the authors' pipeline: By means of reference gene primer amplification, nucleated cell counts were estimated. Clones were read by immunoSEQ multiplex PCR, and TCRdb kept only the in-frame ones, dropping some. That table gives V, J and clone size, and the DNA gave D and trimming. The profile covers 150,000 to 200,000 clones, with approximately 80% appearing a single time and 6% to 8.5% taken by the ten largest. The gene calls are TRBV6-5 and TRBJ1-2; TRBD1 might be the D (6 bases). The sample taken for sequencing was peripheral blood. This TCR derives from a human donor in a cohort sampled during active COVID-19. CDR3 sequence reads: CASSQTGLANYGYTF. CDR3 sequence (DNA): TGTGCCAGCAGTCAAACAGGGTTGGCTAACTATGGCTACACCTTC.